This TCR beta chain stems from a study of shared clonotypes between healthy human individuals (TCRdb year 2020). With regard to the full study: A few men and two women, aged 18 to 49 years, made up the cohort. For each donor, three plates each were used for CD4 naive and CD4 memory, two plates were used for CD8 naive, and one plate was used for CD8 memory. To estimate repertoire size and how much clonotype sharing occurs between individuals, the study deeply sequenced the blood TCR repertoires of several healthy adults. To increase sequencing depth and limit assay-specific biases, TCR repertoire library preparation and sequencing were carried out by different laboratories using diverse techniques. Leukapheresis yielded between about 0.8 and 8.9 billion PBMCs per donor. What the work shows at the level of the full study, not this receptor alone: Larger estimated clonotype richness was generally found for naive subsets than for memory subsets. Clonotypes shared by all four sorted-subset donors showed higher generation probabilities than non-shared clonotypes. Pairwise subsampling led to the expectation that sequencing depth would affect the degree of clonotype sharing among donors. The genetic and exposure-history diversity represented was limited by the small number of donors. Incomplete sequencing was indicated by rarefaction of sorted-subset datasets, despite the large sequencing depth. When several donors were compared, the shared fraction of clonotypes was approximately 5% for naive CD4, around 4% for naive CD8, 2.3% for memory CD4, and 0.35% to 0.4% for memory CD8. Sampling was restricted to blood, and TCR repertoires in tissues likely differ from the TCR repertoires found in blood.

The donors were healthy, HIV-negative adults who had no recently reported acute infections or vaccinations. Every donor was a Caucasian adult residing in Nashville, Tennessee, USA. Magnetic negative selection was used to enrich CD4+ T cells, after which naive cells were positively selected on CD45RA and the negative fraction became the memory subset. After blood collection by leukapheresis, PBMCs were isolated using Ficoll-Histopaque density gradient centrifugation and then cryopreserved in the vapor phase of liquid nitrogen. Analytical flow cytometry was used to check the purity and quantity of each magnetically sorted T cell population. From each sorted fraction, genomic DNA was isolated and quantified by UV absorbance on a Nanodrop 2000c. This clone was detected a few times. Its antigen specificity is not known. No per-base quality is available; no much larger clone lies one base away. Using the deep immunoSEQ assay, TCR CDR3 regions were amplified from genomic DNA by multiplex PCR. For each cell subset, the extracted genomic DNA was distributed evenly across all wells of several immunoSEQ 96-well plates, and each plate served as one replicate. For sorted subsets, roughly 0.2 ug genomic DNA, equal to 30,000 or so T cell genomes, was loaded into each replicate PCR. Purified libraries were measured with a Qubit 3.0 fluorometer, size-checked on a Bioanalyzer 2100, and measured again with the KAPA Library Quantification kit. Every immunoSEQ 96-well plate was sequenced on a dedicated single-read 150-cycle Illumina NextSeq 550 flow cell. Per the authors' processing: Because only junctional sequences without quality scores were contained in the immunoSEQ output, filtering matching that applied to full-length reads could not be performed. To assign V/J genes and CDR3, sequences were annotated using PyIR, a Python wrapper for IgBLAST v1.9, with IMGT germline references. Any read was removed if the V/J assignment was weak (E-value above 1e-6), the CDR3 was missing, or the read contained stop codons, out-of-frame junctions, or ambiguous translated residues. V3J clonotypes were defined as sequences sharing an identical inferred V gene, J gene, and CDR3 amino acid sequence. To compute the percentage overlap between repertoires, the number of shared unique clonotypes was divided by the size of the smaller repertoire. Three approaches were used to assess repertoire richness: RTK rarefaction, the Chao1 estimator, and Recon v2.1 estimates of unobserved clonotypes. Generation probabilities for all TCRbeta clonotypes obtained by the gDNA method from a handful of donors were computed using OLGA. Imported from immuneACCESS, the table was reduced by TCRdb to in-frame sequences with V and J called. These copies leave out some clones; in studies compared against another copy, an unresolved V gene accounts for under half, and the cause of the remainder is not known. That table furnishes V, J and clone size, whereas the DNA furnished D and trimming. The sample yields some 790,000 clones; around 70% were counted once. The ten largest clones capture about 1.7% of the sample.

Sequencing used memory CD4+ T cells sorted from blood. This sample's cell subset or site label indicates: CD45RA-negative fraction. The receptor comes from a woman younger than 45 in good health.

The CDR3 region has the sequence CASSPGTRELFF. The bases are TGTGCCAGCAGCCCAGGGACTAGGGAGCTGTTTTTT. The rearranged segments are TRBV5-4 and TRBJ2-2; 7 nucleotides in the junction match TRBD2. The germline V gene (reference sequence) provides CDR1 SGHNT and CDR2 YYREEE. V lost 4 bases and J lost 9 bases, and the count of bases not matched to a germline gene is 3. Its CDR3 holds 12 amino acids, cysteine through phenylalanine. Of the read, only the CDR3 DNA is kept; its 36 bases are in frame from base 1.